The clone carrying this T cell receptor (beta chain) showed up just a few times. Using its own MiXCR run on the 5' RACE reads, TCRdb lists one record per CDR3 protein. The repertoire holds tens of thousands of distinct CDR3 sequences, with about 5.9% as singletons. CDR1 and CDR2 from the germline V gene are SGHNT and YYREEE (reference sequence). V lost 3 bases, J lost 3 bases, and 12 bases lay in between. This CDR3 is built from 14 residues. The record originates from a study of early T cells in non-severe SARS-CoV-2 infection. Sample: whole blood, taken at baseline. The chain combines TRBV5-4 with TRBJ2-5; D ambiguous. The clonotype was recovered from an adult who was a healthcare worker with PCR-confirmed SARS-CoV-2 infection or an uninfected control (not recorded which). CDR3 sequence (DNA): TGTGCCAGCAGCTACATTCAAGGAGAAGAGACCCAGTACTTC. This gives the protein CASSYIQGEETQYF.